These 21 T cell receptor beta chains were all obtained from the same sample, sequenced in a study of vaccination effects on CD4 cells after COVID-19 (dated by TCRdb to 2022 to 2024). Receptor libraries were prepared by the immunoSEQ multiplex PCR assay. The table comes from immuneACCESS by way of TCRdb, which keeps in-frame sequences with V and J called. Part of the clones is missing from these tables; in studies checked, under half for an unresolved V gene and the rest for unknown reasons. The sample table lists 60,000 to 65,000 clones, approximately 75% of them with a count of one. Of the sample, around 3.8% falls within the top ten clones. These TCRs are of unknown antigen specificity. To identify antigen-specific CD4+ T cell clonotypes by their expansion, the ViraFEST assay first stimulated PBMC with viral peptide pools and then applied TCR sequencing. After approximately eleven days of culture, CD4+ T cells were isolated with the EasySep CD4+ T cell isolation kit. None of the healthy vaccine recipients had a prior SARS-CoV-2 infection, which was confirmed by nucleocapsid antibody tests that came back negative both before and after vaccination.

This sample comprised CD4+ T cells from PBMCs cultured with HCoV-OC43 spike peptides, obtained before COVID-19 vaccination. Taken with the paper, the label for cell subset or site translates to: HCoV-OC43 spike overlapping peptide pool stimulation. Receptors were obtained from a human donor who received a COVID-19 vaccine.

This clone came up once. The chain has TRBV5-1 and TRBJ2-3, with 8 bases aligning to TRBD2. CDR3 size: 13 residues. Germline-derived CDR1 and CDR2 are SGHRS and YFSETQ. Unmatched junction bases numbered 4, after V lost 4 bases and J lost 6 bases. CDR3 in DNA: TGCGCCAGCAGCGTCGGCGGGGGGGATACGCAGTATTTT. Translating gives CASSVGGGDTQYF.

The V call is TRBV6-4, the J call TRBJ2-3; D remains ambiguous. V was cut by 2 bases and J by 6 bases, with 9 bases left in between. Germline lookup yields CDR1 MRHNA and CDR2 SNTAGT. The CDR3 has 13 residues. The CDR3 DNA reads as TGTGCCAGCAGTGACACTTTCGCGGATACGCAGTATTTT. It translates to CASSDTFADTQYF.

The V and J genes are TRBV19 and TRBJ2-3; maybe TRBD1 (5 bases). The CDR3 contains 17 residues. The germline gives CDR1 LNHDA, CDR2 SQIVND (reference sequence). The V and J ends lost 1 base and 5 bases respectively, with 19 bases between them. CDR3 nucleotides: TGTGCCAGTAGTATAGCGCGTGGGGCCGGGTCAGGAGATACGCAGTATTTT. As protein: CASSIARGAGSGDTQYF. Using reference TRBV19 and TRBJ2-3 for the parts outside the CDR3, the full variable domain is DGGITQSPKYLFRKEGQNVTLSCEQNLNHDAMYWYRQDPGQGLRLIYYSQIVNDFQKGDIAEGYSVSREKKESFPLTVTSAQKNPTAFYLCASSIARGAGSGDTQYFGPGTRLTVL.

This chain joins TRBV14 and TRBJ2-3; TRBD1 is a possible D gene (6 bases). CDR3 size: 16 residues. The germline CDR1 and CDR2 sequences are SGHDN and FVKESK. Trimming pared 0 bases from V and 1 base from J, leaving 11 bases between. The chain's CDR3 is CASSQEQGRGTDTQYF. CDR3 in DNA: TGTGCCAGCAGCCAAGAACAGGGACGAGGCACAGATACGCAGTATTTT.

The table lists this clone with a count of one. This chain uses TRBV7-2 with TRBJ1-2; 7 bases match TRBD1. Trimming took 2 bases from V and 8 from J; bases not matched to a gene: 5. The CDR3 sequence is 13 residues long. Germline-derived CDR1 and CDR2 are SGHTA and FQGNSA. CDR3 region: CASSLKTGSGYTF. In DNA form, the CDR3 reads TGTGCCAGCAGCTTAAAGACAGGGAGCGGCTACACCTTC.

This clone was seen a single time. V usage is TRBV25-1 and J usage is TRBJ1-6; D is unresolved. V lost 4 bases to trimming and J lost 5 bases, with 6 bases between them. The CDR3 is made up of 13 amino acids. Germline CDR1 and CDR2: MGHDK and SYGVNS. CDR3 sequence (DNA): TGTGCCAGCAGTGTAGGGAATAATTCACCCCTCCACTTT. It yields the protein CASSVGNNSPLHF.

The chain uses TRBV27 and TRBJ2-3; no clear D gene. The CDR3 sequence is 15 residues long. Germline loops: CDR1 MNHEY, CDR2 SMNVEV (reference sequence). Trimming left V 2 bases short and J 2 bases short, with 11 bases between. The CDR3 here is CASSLNSLYTDTQYF. The CDR3 bases are TGTGCCAGCAGTTTAAACTCGCTATACACAGATACGCAGTATTTT.

The CDR3 nucleotides read TGTGCCACCAGTGATACGACAGTAAATCAGCCCCAGCATTTT. It specifies CATSDTTVNQPQHF. This chain connects TRBV24-1 to TRBJ1-5; perhaps TRBD1 as D (5 bases). Germline lookup yields CDR1 KGHDR and CDR2 SFDVKD. V was pared by 3 bases and J by 4 bases, with 9 bases between. The CDR3 is 14 amino acids.

The chain has TRBV12-5 and TRBJ2-3; possibly TRBD1 or TRBD2 for D (5 bases each). CDR1 and CDR2 (germline): LGHNT, FRNRAP. Trimming left V 6 bases short and J 0 bases short, with 13 bases between. This CDR3 has 15 residues. CDR3 coding DNA: TGTGCTAGTGGCCGTGGGACCCAGAGCACAGATACGCAGTATTTT. This encodes CASGRGTQSTDTQYF.

CDR3: CASSLVAGGTEAFF. The CDR3 DNA reads as TGCGCCAGCAGCTTGGTGGCAGGGGGCACTGAAGCTTTCTTT. The chain uses TRBV5-1 and TRBJ1-1; 7 positions agree with TRBD1. The germline gives CDR1 SGHRS, CDR2 YFSETQ. This CDR3 is 14 amino acids long. V shed 0 bases, J shed 4 bases, and the junction held 3 bases outside the gene matches.

This clone was seen a single time. This chain connects TRBV6-5 to TRBJ2-3, with 7 nucleotides matching TRBD1. The V gene's germline CDR1 is MNHEY and CDR2 SVGAGI. Trimming at V came to 6 bases and at J to 4 bases, leaving 10 bases not matched to a gene. CDR3 size: 15 residues. This chain's CDR3 is CASRTNGQGADTQYF. The CDR3 nucleotides are TGTGCCAGCAGAACTAACGGCCAGGGGGCAGATACGCAGTATTTT.

The chain recombines TRBV30 with TRBJ1-4; weak D call: TRBD1 (6 bases). V dropped 5 bases and J dropped 8 bases, with 18 bases sitting between them. This CDR3 region has 14 residues. Germline V lookup: CDR1 GTSNPN, CDR2 SVGIG (reference sequence). The CDR3 here is CAWRQGGAREKLFF. The CDR3 DNA is TGTGCCTGGCGGCAAGGGGGGGCTCGGGAAAAACTGTTTTTT.

The V and J genes are TRBV15 and TRBJ2-3; D unresolved. This CDR3 spans 12 amino acids. Germline V CDR1 and CDR2: LNHNV, YYDKDF (reference sequence). V was clipped by 0 bases and J by 6 bases, with 4 bases between them. The CDR3 coding sequence is TGTGCCACCAGCAGAGATTTGGATACGCAGTATTTT. Encoded protein: CATSRDLDTQYF.

This clone was recorded only once. The CDR3 sequence: CASSERNTIYF. In nucleotides, the CDR3 is TGTGCCAGCAGTGAAAGAAACACCATATATTTT. The chain uses TRBV6-1 and TRBJ1-3; D is unclear. V dropped 2 bases and J dropped 5 bases, with 1 base sitting between them. Germline V lookup: CDR1 MNHNS, CDR2 SASEGT. This CDR3 has 11 amino acids.

The genes are TRBV29-1 and TRBJ2-5; 10 positions match TRBD2. The CDR3 has 14 amino acids. Trimming at V came to 6 bases and at J to 6 bases, leaving 10 bases not matched to a gene. CDR1 and CDR2 from the germline V gene are SQVTM and ANQGSEA. The CDR3 nucleotides read TGCAGCGTCCGAATAGCGGGGGGTTTGAAGACCCAGTACTTC. It codes for CSVRIAGGLKTQYF.

This clone was seen a few times. The chain recombines TRBV5-1 with TRBJ1-2; 11 bases agree with TRBD1. The germline V gene encodes CDR1 SGHRS and CDR2 YFSETQ. This CDR3 is built from 15 residues. V gave up 0 bases and J gave up 3 bases; unmatched junction bases: 1. Written as DNA, the CDR3 is TGCGCCAGCAGCTTGGCGGGACAGGGGGACTATGGCTACACCTTC. Amino acids: CASSLAGQGDYGYTF.

The chain carries TRBV10-1 and TRBJ2-1; perhaps TRBD1 as D (5 bases). V was clipped by 8 bases and J by 5 bases, with 13 bases between them. CDR3 length equals 13 residues. Germline V lookup: CDR1 WNHNN, CDR2 SYGVQD (reference sequence). CDR3 DNA sequence: TGCGCCAGCTCAGTCAGGGCCCACAATGAGCAGTTCTTC. It codes for CASSVRAHNEQFF.

The J gene is TRBJ1-1, the V gene TRBV29-1; 12 nucleotides agree with TRBD1. This CDR3 has 11 amino acids. J lost 10 bases, V lost 7 bases, and 4 bases had no gene match. Germline loops: CDR1 SQVTM, CDR2 ANQGSEA. The CDR3 DNA reads as TGCAGCGGGGGACAGGGGGCGAGAGCTTTCTTT. Translating gives CSGGQGARAFF.

V and J are TRBV24-1 and TRBJ2-3, with D possibly being TRBD2 (6 bases). Looked up from germline, CDR1 is KGHDR and CDR2 is SFDVKD. The CDR3 covers 16 residues. V lost 4 bases, J lost 2 bases, and 15 bases lay in between. The CDR3 nucleotides read TGTGCCACCAGTGACATCCGGGACTCTTCCACAGATACGCAGTATTTT. Its protein product is CATSDIRDSSTDTQYF.

V gene TRBV5-1 combines with J gene TRBJ2-1; TRBD1 matches 7 bases. Germline CDR1 reads SGHRS; CDR2 reads YFSETQ. This CDR3 comprises 13 residues. Germline trimming cut 3 bases from V and 8 bases from J; bases unmatched to any gene: 5. The CDR3 reads CASSSDRDHEQFF. Written as DNA, the CDR3 is TGCGCCAGCAGCTCCGACAGGGATCATGAGCAGTTCTTC.

V gene TRBV7-3 combines with J gene TRBJ2-5; D is unresolved. This CDR3 contains 13 residues. With 2 bases removed from V and 3 bases from J, the gap between germline ends came to 7 bases. Per germline, CDR1 SGHTA and CDR2 FQGTGA. The CDR3 sequence: CASSLRQEETQYF. The CDR3 nucleotides read TGTGCCAGCAGCTTACGGCAAGAAGAGACCCAGTACTTC.